The sequence of this TCR beta chain was determined in a study of glioma-infiltrating T cells after dendritic cell vaccination. Study-wide context: Glioblastoma patients came from Phase I and II dendritic cell vaccination trials.

CDR1 is SGHDN, CDR2 FVKESK, per germline. V lost 3 bases to trimming and J lost 4 bases, with 18 bases between them. CDR3 length: 17 amino acids. The primer mix had 60 V beta and 13 J beta primers. Clones were read by immunoSEQ multiplex PCR, and TCRdb kept only the in-frame ones, dropping some. The sample lists tens of thousands of clones; 79% were seen once. Concerning this clone: Its target is not known.

Whole-study findings and limits: The cohort had few patients with full blood and tumor sets.

The sequences come from blood, collected before dendritic cell vaccination. This sequence originates from a human donor with glioblastoma. The chain employs TRBV14 and TRBJ2-2; maybe TRBD2 (6 bases). The CDR3 loop is CASSHGGTFFGTGELFF. The CDR3 DNA reads TGTGCCAGCAGCCACGGAGGGACCTTCTTCGGCACCGGGGAGCTGTTTTTT. The full variable domain, in which reference TRBV14 and TRBJ2-2 provide the parts outside the CDR3, is EAGVTQFPSHSVIEKGQTVTLRCDPISGHDNLYWYRRVMGKEIKFLLHFVKESKQDESGMPNNRFLAERTGGTYSTLKVQPAELEDSGVYFCASSHGGTFFGTGELFFGEGSRLTVL.